This T cell receptor (beta chain) came from a study of identical twins. cDNA carried unique molecular identifiers, and a universal primer site was added by template switching. TCRdb reanalysed the 5' RACE reads using MiXCR and keeps one entry per CDR3 protein. The data hold around 480,000 distinct CDR3 sequences, with approximately 14% observed a single time. Donors were all healthy Caucasians. Between the trimmed V and J ends, which lost 1 base and 1 base, there was a span of 10 bases. Looked up from germline, CDR1 is DFQATT and CDR2 is SNEGSKA (reference sequence). The CDR3 is 14 residues long. This sample was shared with a second study, whose subject was yellow fever vaccine responses in identical twins.

The TCR originated in a woman aged 18-35 years in good health. This sequence joins TRBV20-1 and TRBJ1-1; D not resolved. Sequenced input: CD4+ T cells sorted from blood. CDR3 DNA sequence: TGCAGTGCTAGAGGTCAGACTAAGAACACTGAAGCTTTCTTT. Translating it yields CSARGQTKNTEAFF.